This T cell receptor beta chain was observed in a study of T cells after posttransplantation cyclophosphamide. Study findings and constraints: After PTCy, TRB diversity resembled that of CNI/methotrexate controls. TRB overlap between skin or GI tissue T cells and blood was limited. Donor-recipient repertoire similarity was low at 1-2 months, rising over year one.

Concerning this clone: Its cognate antigen is unknown.

The CDR3 consists of 15 residues. Germline CDR1 reads MNHNY; CDR2 reads SVGAGI (reference sequence). V was clipped by 6 bases and J by 6 bases; unmatched bases: 12. The naive gate required viable CD3+CD4+ or CD3+CD8+ cells with CCR7+CD45RA+CD45RO-CD95-CD27+CD28+ phenotype. On the day of bone marrow donation, the related graft donor provided peripheral blood. Assay: immunoSEQ multiplex PCR; the TCRdb copy retains only in-frame clones and omits some. Of some 20,000 clones detected, almost 99% appear once; the ten largest clones hold 0.15% to 0.2%. The clonotype comes from a man aged 35-49 years in good health, CMV-negative, and a related stem cell transplant donor. Specimen: naive CD4+ T cells sorted from PBMCs. This chain joins TRBV6-6 and TRBJ1-2; 8 nucleotides align to TRBD1. CDR3 sequence reads: CASSQTQTGADGYTF. Here the CDR3 DNA reads TGTGCCAGCAGCCAAACCCAGACAGGGGCGGATGGCTACACCTTC.